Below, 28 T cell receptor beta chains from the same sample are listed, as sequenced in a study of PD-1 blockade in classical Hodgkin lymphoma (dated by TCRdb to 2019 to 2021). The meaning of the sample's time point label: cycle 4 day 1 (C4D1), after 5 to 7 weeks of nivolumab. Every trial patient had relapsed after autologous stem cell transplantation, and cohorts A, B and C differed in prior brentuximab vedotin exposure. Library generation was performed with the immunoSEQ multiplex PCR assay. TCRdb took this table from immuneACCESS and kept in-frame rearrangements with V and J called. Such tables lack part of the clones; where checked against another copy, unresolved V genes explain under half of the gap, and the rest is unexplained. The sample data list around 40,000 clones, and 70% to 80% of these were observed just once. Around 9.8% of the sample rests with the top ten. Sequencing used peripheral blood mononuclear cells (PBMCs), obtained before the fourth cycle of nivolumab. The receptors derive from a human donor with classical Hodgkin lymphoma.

This CDR3 reads CASLGQGNQPQHF. For the CDR3, the DNA is TGTGCCAGCCTCGGACAGGGCAATCAGCCCCAGCATTTT. The chain is built from TRBV2 and TRBJ1-5, with TRBD1 matching over 7 bases. This CDR3 is built from 13 residues. With 8 bases clipped from V and 2 bases from J, the junction kept 3 bases outside the gene matches. Per germline, CDR1 SNHLY and CDR2 FYNNEI.

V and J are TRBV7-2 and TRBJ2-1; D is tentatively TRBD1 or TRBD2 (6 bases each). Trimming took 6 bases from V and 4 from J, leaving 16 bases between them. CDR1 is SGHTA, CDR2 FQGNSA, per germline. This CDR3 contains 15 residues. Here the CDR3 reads CASRFKGGPYNEQFF. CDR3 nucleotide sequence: TGTGCCAGCAGATTTAAGGGGGGCCCATACAATGAGCAGTTCTTC.

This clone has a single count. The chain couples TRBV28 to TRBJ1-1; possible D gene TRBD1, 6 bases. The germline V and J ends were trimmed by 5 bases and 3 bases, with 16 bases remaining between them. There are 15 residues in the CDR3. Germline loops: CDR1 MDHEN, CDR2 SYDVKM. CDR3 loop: CASSPLYREDTEAFF. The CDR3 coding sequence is TGTGCCAGCAGTCCGCTCTACAGGGAGGACACTGAAGCTTTCTTT.

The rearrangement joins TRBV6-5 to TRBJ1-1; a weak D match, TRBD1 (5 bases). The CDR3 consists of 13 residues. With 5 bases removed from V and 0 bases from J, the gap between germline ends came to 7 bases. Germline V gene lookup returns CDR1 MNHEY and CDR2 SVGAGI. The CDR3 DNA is TGTGCCAGCAGTGGGGCGATGAACACTGAAGCTTTCTTT. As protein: CASSGAMNTEAFF.

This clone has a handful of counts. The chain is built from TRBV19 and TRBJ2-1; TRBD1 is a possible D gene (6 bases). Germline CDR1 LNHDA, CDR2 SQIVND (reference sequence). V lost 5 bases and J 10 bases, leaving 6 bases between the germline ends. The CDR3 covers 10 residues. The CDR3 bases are TGTGCCAGTAGTGGGACAGAGCAGTTCTTC. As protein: CASSGTEQFF.

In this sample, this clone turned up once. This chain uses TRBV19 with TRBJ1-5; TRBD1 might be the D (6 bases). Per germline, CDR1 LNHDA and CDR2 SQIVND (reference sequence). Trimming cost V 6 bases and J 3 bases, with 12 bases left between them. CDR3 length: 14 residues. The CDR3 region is CASRGDINNQPQHF. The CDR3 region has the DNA TGTGCCAGTAGAGGGGACATCAACAATCAGCCCCAGCATTTT.

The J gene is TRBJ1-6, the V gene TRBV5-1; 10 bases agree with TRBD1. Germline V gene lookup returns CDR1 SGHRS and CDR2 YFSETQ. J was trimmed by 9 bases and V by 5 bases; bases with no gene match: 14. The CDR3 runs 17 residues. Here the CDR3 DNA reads TGCGCCAGCAGGTCGGATCGGGGACAGGGGATAGTTTCACCCCTCCACTTT. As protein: CASRSDRGQGIVSPLHF.

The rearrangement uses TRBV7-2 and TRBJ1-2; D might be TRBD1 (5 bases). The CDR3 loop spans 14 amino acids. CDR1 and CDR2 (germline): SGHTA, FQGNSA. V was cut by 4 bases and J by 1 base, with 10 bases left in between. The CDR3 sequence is CASSWDLFNYGYTF. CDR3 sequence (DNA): TGTGCCAGCAGCTGGGACCTTTTTAACTATGGCTACACCTTC.

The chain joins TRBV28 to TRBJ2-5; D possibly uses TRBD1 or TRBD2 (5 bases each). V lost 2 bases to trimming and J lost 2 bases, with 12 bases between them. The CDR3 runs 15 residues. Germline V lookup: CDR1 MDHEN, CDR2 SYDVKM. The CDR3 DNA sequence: TGTGCCAGCAGTTTAACGGGGACCCATCAAGAGACCCAGTACTTC. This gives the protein CASSLTGTHQETQYF. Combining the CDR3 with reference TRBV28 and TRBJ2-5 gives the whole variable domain DVKVTQSSRYLVKRTGEKVFLECVQDMDHENMFWYRQDPGLGLRLIYFSYDVKMKEKGDIPEGYSVSREKKERFSLILESASTNQTSMYLCASSLTGTHQETQYFGPGTRLLVL.

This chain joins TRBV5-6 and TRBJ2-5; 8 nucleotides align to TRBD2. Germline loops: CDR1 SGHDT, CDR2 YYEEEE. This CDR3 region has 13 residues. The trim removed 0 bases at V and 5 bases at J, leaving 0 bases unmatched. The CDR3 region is CASSLGGGETQYF. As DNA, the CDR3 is TGTGCCAGCAGCTTGGGCGGGGGGGAGACCCAGTACTTC.

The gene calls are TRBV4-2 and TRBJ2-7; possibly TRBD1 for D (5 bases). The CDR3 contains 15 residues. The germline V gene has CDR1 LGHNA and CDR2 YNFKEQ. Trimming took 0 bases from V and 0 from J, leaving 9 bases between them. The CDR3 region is CASSQDHQGSYEQYF. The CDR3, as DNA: TGTGCCAGCAGCCAAGATCATCAGGGCTCCTACGAGCAGTACTTC.

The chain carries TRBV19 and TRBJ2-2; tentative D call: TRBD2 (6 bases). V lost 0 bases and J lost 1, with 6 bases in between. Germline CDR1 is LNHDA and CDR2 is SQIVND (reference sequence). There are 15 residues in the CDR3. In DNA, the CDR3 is TGTGCCAGTAGTATAGAGCGGGGGAACACCGGGGAGCTGTTTTTT. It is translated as CASSIERGNTGELFF.

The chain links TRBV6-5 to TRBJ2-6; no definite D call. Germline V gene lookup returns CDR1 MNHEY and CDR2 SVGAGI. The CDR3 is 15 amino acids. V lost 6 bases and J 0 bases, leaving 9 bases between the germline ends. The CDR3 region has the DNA TGTGCCAGCAGCTCCATGTTCTCTGGGGCCAACGTCCTGACTTTC. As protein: CASSSMFSGANVLTF.

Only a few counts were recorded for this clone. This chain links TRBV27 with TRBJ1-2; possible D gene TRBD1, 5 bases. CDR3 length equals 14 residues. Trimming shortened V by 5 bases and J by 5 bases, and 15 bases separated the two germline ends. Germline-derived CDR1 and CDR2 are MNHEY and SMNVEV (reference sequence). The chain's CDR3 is CASSARDGFYGYTF. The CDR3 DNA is TGTGCCAGCAGTGCCCGGGACGGATTTTATGGCTACACCTTC.

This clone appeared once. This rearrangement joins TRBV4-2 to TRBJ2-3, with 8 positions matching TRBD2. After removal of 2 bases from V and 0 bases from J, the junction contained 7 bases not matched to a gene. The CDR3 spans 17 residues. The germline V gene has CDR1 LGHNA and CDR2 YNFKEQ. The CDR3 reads CASSQTGGDPSTDTQYF. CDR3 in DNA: TGTGCCAGCAGCCAAACGGGGGGGGACCCTAGCACAGATACGCAGTATTTT.

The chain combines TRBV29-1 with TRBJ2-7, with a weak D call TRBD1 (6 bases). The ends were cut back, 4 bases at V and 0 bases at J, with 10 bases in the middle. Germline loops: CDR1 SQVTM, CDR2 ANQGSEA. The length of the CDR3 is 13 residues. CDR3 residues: CSVGGPASYEQYF. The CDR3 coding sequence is TGCAGCGTTGGGGGGCCTGCCTCCTACGAGCAGTACTTC.

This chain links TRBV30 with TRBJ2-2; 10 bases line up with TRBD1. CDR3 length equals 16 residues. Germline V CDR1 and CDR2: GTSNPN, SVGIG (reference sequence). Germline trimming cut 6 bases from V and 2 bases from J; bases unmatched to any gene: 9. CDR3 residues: CACLPGDRGNTGELFF. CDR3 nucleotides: TGTGCCTGCCTCCCTGGGGACAGGGGAAACACCGGGGAGCTGTTTTTT.

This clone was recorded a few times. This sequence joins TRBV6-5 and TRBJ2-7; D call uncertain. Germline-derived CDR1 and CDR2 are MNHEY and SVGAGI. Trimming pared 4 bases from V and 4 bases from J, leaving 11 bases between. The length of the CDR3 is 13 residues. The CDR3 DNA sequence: TGTGCCAGCAGTTCGACGCCCTCTTACGAGCAGTACTTC. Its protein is CASSSTPSYEQYF.

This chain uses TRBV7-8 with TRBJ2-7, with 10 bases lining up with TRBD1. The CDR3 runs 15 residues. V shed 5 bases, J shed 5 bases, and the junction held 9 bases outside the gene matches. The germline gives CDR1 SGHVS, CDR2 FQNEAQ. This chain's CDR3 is CASSRQTGGRNEQYF. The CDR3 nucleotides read TGTGCCAGCAGCAGACAGACAGGGGGCAGGAACGAGCAGTACTTC.

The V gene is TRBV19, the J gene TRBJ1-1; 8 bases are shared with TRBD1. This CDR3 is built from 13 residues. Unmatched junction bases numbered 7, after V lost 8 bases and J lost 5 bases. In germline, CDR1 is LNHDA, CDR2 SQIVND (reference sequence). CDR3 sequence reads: CASAAGGRTEAFF. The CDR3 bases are TGTGCCAGTGCGGCAGGGGGCAGGACTGAAGCTTTCTTT.

CDR3 in DNA: TGTGCCAGCAGCCCAGCCGCAAATGAGCAGTTCTTC. Translation gives CASSPAANEQFF. The chain couples TRBV7-2 to TRBJ2-1, with no clear D. The CDR3 spans 12 residues. V lost 5 bases, J lost 7 bases, and 9 bases lay in between. The germline V gene has CDR1 SGHTA and CDR2 FQGNSA.

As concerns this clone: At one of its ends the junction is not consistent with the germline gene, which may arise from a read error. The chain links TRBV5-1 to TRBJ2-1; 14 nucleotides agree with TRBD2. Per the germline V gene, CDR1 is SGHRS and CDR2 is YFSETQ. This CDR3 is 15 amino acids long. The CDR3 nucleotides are TGCGCCAGCAGCCTCGGGACTAGCGGGGGCCACCGGGGCGTCTTC. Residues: CASSLGTSGGHRGVF. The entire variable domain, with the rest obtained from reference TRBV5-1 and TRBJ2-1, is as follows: KAGVTQTPRYLIKTRGQQVTLSCSPISGHRSVSWYQQTPGQGLQFLFEYFSETQRNKGNFPGRFSGRQFSNSRSEMNVSTLELGDSALYLCASSLGTSGGHRGVFGPGTRLTVL.

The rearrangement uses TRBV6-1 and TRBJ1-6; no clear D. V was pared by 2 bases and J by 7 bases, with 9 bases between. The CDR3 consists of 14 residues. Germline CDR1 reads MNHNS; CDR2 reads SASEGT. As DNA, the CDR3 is TGTGCCAGCAGTGAATCAGGCTTCAATTCACCCCTCCACTTT. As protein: CASSESGFNSPLHF.

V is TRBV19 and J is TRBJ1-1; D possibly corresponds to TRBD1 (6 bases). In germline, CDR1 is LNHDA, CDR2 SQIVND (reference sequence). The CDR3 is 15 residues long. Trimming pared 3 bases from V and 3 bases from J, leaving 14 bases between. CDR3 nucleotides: TGTGCCAGTAGTATGAGGGGGGTTCAAGACACTGAAGCTTTCTTT. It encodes CASSMRGVQDTEAFF.

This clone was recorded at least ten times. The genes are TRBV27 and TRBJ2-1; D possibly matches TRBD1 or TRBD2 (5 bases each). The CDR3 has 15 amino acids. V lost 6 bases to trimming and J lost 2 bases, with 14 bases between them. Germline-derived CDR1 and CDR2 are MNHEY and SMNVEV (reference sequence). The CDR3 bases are TGTGCCAGCAGGGGACCCGGTCCAACCTACAATGAGCAGTTCTTC. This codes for CASRGPGPTYNEQFF.

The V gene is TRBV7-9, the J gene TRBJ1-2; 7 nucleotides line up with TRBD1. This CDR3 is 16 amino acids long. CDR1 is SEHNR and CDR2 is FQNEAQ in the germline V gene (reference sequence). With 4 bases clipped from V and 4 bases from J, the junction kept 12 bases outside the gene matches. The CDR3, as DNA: TGTGCCAGCAGCTCTAAATTAAGGACAGGTTCCTATGGCTACACCTTC. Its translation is CASSSKLRTGSYGYTF.

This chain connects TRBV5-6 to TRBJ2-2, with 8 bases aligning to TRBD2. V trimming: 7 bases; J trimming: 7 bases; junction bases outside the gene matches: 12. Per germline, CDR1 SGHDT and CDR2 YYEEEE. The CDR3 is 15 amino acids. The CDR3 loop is CASASLRGASGELFF. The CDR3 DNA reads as TGTGCCAGCGCCTCGTTGCGGGGGGCGAGCGGGGAGCTGTTTTTT.

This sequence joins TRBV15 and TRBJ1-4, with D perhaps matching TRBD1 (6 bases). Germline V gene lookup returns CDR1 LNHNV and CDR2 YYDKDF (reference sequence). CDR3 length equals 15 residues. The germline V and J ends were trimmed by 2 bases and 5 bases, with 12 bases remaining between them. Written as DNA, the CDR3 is TGTGCCACCAGCAGAAGGCAGGGGTACAATGAAAAACTGTTTTTT. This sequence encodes CATSRRQGYNEKLFF.